This T cell receptor beta chain was found in a study of cytomegalovirus exposure and HLA in healthy donors. The CDR3 spans 15 residues. Germline V gene lookup returns CDR1 SGHAT and CDR2 FQNNGV. Trimming shortened V by 2 bases and J by 0 bases, and 10 bases separated the two germline ends. This clone was seen once. 13 Jbeta primers and 60 Vbeta primers were used for the PCR. The data were produced by immunoSEQ multiplex PCR, yet TCRdb's version contains in-frame clones alone and is incomplete. This sample has 30,000 to 40,000 clones, with 86% found just once. The source is a woman aged 40 to 49 in good health and CMV-seropositive. The rearrangement uses TRBV11-2 and TRBJ1-1, with a weak D call TRBD1 (5 bases). The specimen sequenced was PBMCs. This CDR3 reads CASSLRGGLNTEAFF. The CDR3, as DNA: TGTGCCAGCAGCTTACGGGGGGGGTTGAACACTGAAGCTTTCTTT.